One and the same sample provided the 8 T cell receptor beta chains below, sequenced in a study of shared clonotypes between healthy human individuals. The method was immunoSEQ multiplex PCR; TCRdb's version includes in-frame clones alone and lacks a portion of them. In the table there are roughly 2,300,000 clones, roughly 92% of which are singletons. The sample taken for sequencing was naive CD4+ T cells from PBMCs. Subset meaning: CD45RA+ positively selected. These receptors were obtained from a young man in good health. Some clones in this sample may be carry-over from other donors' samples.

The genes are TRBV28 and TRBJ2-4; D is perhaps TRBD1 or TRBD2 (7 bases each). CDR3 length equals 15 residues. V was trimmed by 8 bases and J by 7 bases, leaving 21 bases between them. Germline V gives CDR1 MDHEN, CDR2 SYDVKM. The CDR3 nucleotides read TGTGCCAGCCGGGGGGAGGGGGCGCTTGGGAACATTCAGTACTTC. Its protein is CASRGEGALGNIQYF.

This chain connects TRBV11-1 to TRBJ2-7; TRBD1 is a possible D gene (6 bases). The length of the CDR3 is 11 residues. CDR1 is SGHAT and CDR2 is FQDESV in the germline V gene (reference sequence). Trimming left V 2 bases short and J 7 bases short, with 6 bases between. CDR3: CASSLQGEQYF. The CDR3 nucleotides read TGTGCCAGCAGCTTACAGGGGGAGCAGTACTTC.

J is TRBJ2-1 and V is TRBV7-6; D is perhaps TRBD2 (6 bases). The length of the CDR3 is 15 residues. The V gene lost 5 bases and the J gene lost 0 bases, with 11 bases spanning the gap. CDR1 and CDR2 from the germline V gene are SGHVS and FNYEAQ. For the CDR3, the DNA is TGTGCCAGCAGCCCTCGGGAGAGCTCCTACAATGAGCAGTTCTTC. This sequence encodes CASSPRESSYNEQFF.

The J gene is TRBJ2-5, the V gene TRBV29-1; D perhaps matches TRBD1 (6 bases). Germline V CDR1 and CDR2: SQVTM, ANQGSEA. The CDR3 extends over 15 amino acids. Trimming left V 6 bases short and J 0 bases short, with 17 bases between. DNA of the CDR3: TGCAGCGTGAACACCGGGACACTGTACCAAGAGACCCAGTACTTC. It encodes CSVNTGTLYQETQYF.

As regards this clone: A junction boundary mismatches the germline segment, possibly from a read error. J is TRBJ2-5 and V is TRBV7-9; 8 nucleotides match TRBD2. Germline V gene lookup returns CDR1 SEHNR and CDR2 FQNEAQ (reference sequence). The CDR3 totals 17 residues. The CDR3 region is CASSSLTGLDISETQYF. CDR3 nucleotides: TGTGCCAGCAGCTCACTTACGGGACTAGACATCTCAGAGACTCAGTACTTC.

CDR3 sequence reads: CASKWDLNTGELFF. CDR3 DNA sequence: TGTGCCAGCAAGTGGGACCTGAACACCGGGGAGCTGTTTTTT. The V and J genes are TRBV27 and TRBJ2-2; D could derive from TRBD1 or TRBD2 (5 bases each). The ends were cut back, 7 bases at V and 1 base at J, with 10 bases in the middle. The length of the CDR3 is 14 residues. Germline V lookup: CDR1 MNHEY, CDR2 SMNVEV (reference sequence).

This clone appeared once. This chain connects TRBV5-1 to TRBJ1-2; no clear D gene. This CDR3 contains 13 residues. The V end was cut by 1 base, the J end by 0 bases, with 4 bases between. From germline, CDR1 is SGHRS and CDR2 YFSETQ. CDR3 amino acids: CASSLWPNYGYTF. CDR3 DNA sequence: TGCGCCAGCAGCTTGTGGCCTAACTATGGCTACACCTTC.

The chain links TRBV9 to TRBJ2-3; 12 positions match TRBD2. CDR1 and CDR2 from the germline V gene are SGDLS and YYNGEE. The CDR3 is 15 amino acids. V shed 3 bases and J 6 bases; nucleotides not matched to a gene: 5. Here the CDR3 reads CASSATSGSRDTQYF. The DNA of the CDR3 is TGTGCCAGCAGCGCGACTAGCGGGAGTCGCGATACGCAGTATTTT.